Following are 11 T cell receptor beta chains from one sample sequenced in a study of T-cell reconstitution after alpha-beta-depleted transplantation in children. The authors prepared the TCRbeta library with unique molecular identifiers. TCRdb analysed the PCR reads with MiXCR anew, one entry per CDR3 protein. The sample yields around 480,000 distinct CDR3 sequences, 32% seen once. Sample: PBMCs from the stem cell graft donor, taken from the stem cell graft. The receptors were gathered from a human donor who donated a stem cell graft to a child with aplastic anemia.

The rearrangement uses TRBV9 and TRBJ2-1, with D possibly TRBD2 on 6 matching bases. Germline CDR1 reads SGDLS; CDR2 reads YYNGEE. The CDR3 extends over 15 amino acids. V lost 4 bases, J lost 8 bases, and 19 bases lay in between. CDR3 sequence: CASSLGTSKVDEQFF. The CDR3 bases are TGTGCCAGCAGCCTCGGGACTTCCAAGGTTGATGAGCAGTTCTTC.

The V call is TRBV29-1, the J call TRBJ2-7; 7 bases match TRBD1. The V gene end was trimmed by 4 bases and the J gene end by 0 bases; junction bases not matched to a gene: 9. This CDR3 has 15 amino acids. Germline CDR1 and CDR2: SQVTM and ANQGSEA. CDR3 DNA: TGCAGCGTTGGAGCGACAGGGCCTTTCTCCTACGAGCAGTACTTC. Its protein is CSVGATGPFSYEQYF.

The rearrangement links TRBV20-1 to TRBJ2-1, with a tentative D call TRBD2 (6 bases). CDR1 is DFQATT, CDR2 SNEGSKA, per germline (reference sequence). Trimming stripped 3 bases from V and 2 bases from J, with 17 bases between. The CDR3 sequence is 16 residues long. CDR3 DNA: TGCAGTGCTAGTAGCTTAGCGGAGACTGCCTACAATGAGCAGTTCTTC. Its protein product is CSASSLAETAYNEQFF.

The rearrangement links TRBV6-1 to TRBJ2-7; D may match TRBD1 or TRBD2 (5 bases each). The germline CDR1 and CDR2 sequences are MNHNS and SASEGT. This CDR3 spans 14 amino acids. V shed 4 bases and J shed 11 bases, with 21 bases lying between them. The CDR3 loop is CASSGLRDVTVEYV. The CDR3 region has the DNA TGTGCCAGCAGTGGTCTCCGGGACGTAACTGTGGAGTACGTC.

At least ten counts were recorded for this clonotype. The genes are TRBV5-1 and TRBJ1-1, with D perhaps TRBD1 (6 bases). Germline lookup yields CDR1 SGHRS and CDR2 YFSETQ. The V and J ends lost 0 bases and 1 base respectively, with 13 bases between them. The CDR3 is 16 amino acids. CDR3 coding DNA: TGCGCCAGCAGCTTGGCATTGCAGGGGTCGAACACTGAAGCTTTCTTT. This translates into CASSLALQGSNTEAFF.

The chain carries TRBV20-1 and TRBJ2-5, with 8 positions matching TRBD2. CDR3 length: 16 amino acids. V lost 3 bases to trimming and J lost 1 base; unmatched junction nucleotides: 10. In germline, CDR1 is DFQATT, CDR2 SNEGSKA (reference sequence). CDR3 in DNA: TGCAGTGCTAGGTTTCTCCCTAGCGGGTTCCAAGAGACCCAGTACTTC. This codes for CSARFLPSGFQETQYF.

The chain has TRBV29-1 and TRBJ2-7; D is perhaps TRBD1 or TRBD2 (5 bases each). V lost 6 bases and J 9 bases, leaving 24 bases between the germline ends. This CDR3 contains 14 residues. Germline lookup yields CDR1 SQVTM and CDR2 ANQGSEA. The CDR3 nucleotides read TGCAGCGTCGGAACCGGGACCAAATCAAGAACGCAGTACTTC. The encoded protein is CSVGTGTKSRTQYF.

This chain joins TRBV18 and TRBJ1-2; D is perhaps TRBD1 (5 bases). CDR1 KGHSH and CDR2 LQKENI come from the germline V gene. The CDR3 sequence is 17 residues long. The V and J ends lost 5 bases and 2 bases respectively, with 21 bases between them. CDR3: CASSFMEGGAKNYGYTF. Here the CDR3 DNA reads TGTGCCAGCTCATTCATGGAGGGAGGGGCGAAGAACTATGGCTACACCTTC.

This chain uses TRBV21-1 with TRBJ2-3. TRBV21-1 is termed a pseudogene. The CDR3 extends over 20 amino acids. Written as DNA, the CDR3 is TGTGCCAGCAGCCCATTCGCGGCTGTAATGGGAAATTCTAGCACAGATACGCAGTATTTT. Its translation is CASSPFAAVMGNSSTDTQYF.

This clonotype was recorded a few times. The chain couples TRBV10-3 to TRBJ2-3, with D tentatively TRBD2 (6 bases). V was pared by 5 bases and J by 0 bases, with 12 bases between. Germline CDR1 reads ENHRY; CDR2 reads SYGVKD. This CDR3 spans 15 amino acids. CDR3 nucleotide sequence: TGTGCCATCAGTCTTGGAGGGACTAGCACAGATACGCAGTATTTT. This translates into CAISLGGTSTDTQYF.

The chain is built from TRBV20-1 and TRBJ1-1; tentative D call: TRBD1 (5 bases). V shed 5 bases and J shed 4 bases, with 14 bases lying between them. Germline V gene lookup returns CDR1 DFQATT and CDR2 SNEGSKA (reference sequence). This CDR3 has 13 residues. The CDR3 is CSAPYPQGTEAFF. The CDR3, as DNA: TGCAGTGCTCCCTACCCCCAGGGCACTGAAGCTTTCTTT.